The 24 T cell receptor beta chains listed next were all sequenced from one sample in a study of CD8 T cells in Susac syndrome. Random hexamers served to reverse transcribe roughly 0.5 to 1 ug RNA. MiXCR was run by TCRdb on the immunoSEQ multiplex PCR reads, yielding one entry per CDR3 protein. The data show fewer than 150,000 distinct CDR3 sequences, roughly 96% seen once. Sequencing used CD4+ T cells from PBMCs. These receptors came from a human donor in good health.

V and J are TRBV5-6 and TRBJ2-5, with D perhaps matching TRBD2 (5 bases). The CDR3 covers 13 residues. Germline V gene lookup returns CDR1 SGHDT and CDR2 YYEEEE. V was pared by 1 base and J by 5 bases, with 9 bases between. The CDR3 DNA sequence: TGTGCCAGCAGCTTGAATCCGGGGGAGACCCAGTACTTC. Translating gives CASSLNPGETQYF.

The chain combines TRBV28 with TRBJ1-1, with 8 bases matching TRBD1. Germline CDR1 MDHEN, CDR2 SYDVKM. The CDR3 runs 15 residues. V lost 4 bases and J lost 0; bases outside the gene matches: 4. The CDR3 DNA reads as TGTGCCAGCAGTTCGGACAGGGTATTGAACACTGAAGCTTTCTTT. It encodes CASSSDRVLNTEAFF.

This chain joins TRBV2 and TRBJ2-5, with TRBD1 matching over 8 bases. V dropped 6 bases and J dropped 9; count of bases not matched to a gene: 12. This CDR3 is 14 amino acids long. Germline values: CDR1 SNHLY, CDR2 FYNNEI. The DNA of the CDR3 is TGTGCCAGCAGCGGGACAGGAACGGTTCAGGCCCAGTACTTC. Translating it yields CASSGTGTVQAQYF.

The rearrangement uses TRBV6-5 and TRBJ2-2; maybe TRBD1 (5 bases). Germline V CDR1 and CDR2: MNHEY, SVGAGI. V was shortened by 7 bases and J by 7 bases, with 13 bases between the two germline ends. This CDR3 has 13 amino acids. CDR3 DNA sequence: TGTGCCAGCACGATCGGACACAGCGGGGAGCTGTTTTTT. This codes for CASTIGHSGELFF.

The chain uses TRBV30 and TRBJ2-3, with D possibly being TRBD2 (5 bases). The ends were cut back, 0 bases at V and 4 bases at J, with 20 bases in the middle. The CDR3 consists of 17 residues. Looked up from germline, CDR1 is GTSNPN and CDR2 is SVGIG (reference sequence). The CDR3 bases are TGTGCCTGGAGTGTAGAAGGGAGAGCATTCGGGGCAGATACGCAGTATTTT. It yields the protein CAWSVEGRAFGADTQYF.

This clonotype was seen only once. J is TRBJ2-6 and V is TRBV11-2; 8 nucleotides match TRBD1. CDR3 length: 18 residues. V trimming: 1 base; J trimming: 1 base; junction bases outside the gene matches: 6. The germline gives CDR1 SGHAT, CDR2 FQNNGV. The CDR3 is CASSLAGTGPSGANVLTF. CDR3 nucleotides: TGTGCCAGCAGCTTAGCCGGGACAGGTCCTTCTGGGGCCAACGTCCTGACTTTC.

This chain uses TRBV29-1 with TRBJ1-3; D is undetermined. The CDR3 length is 13 residues. With 3 bases removed from V and 1 base from J, the gap between germline ends came to 7 bases. Germline V lookup: CDR1 SQVTM, CDR2 ANQGSEA. This CDR3 is CSVELGSGNTIYF. Here the CDR3 DNA reads TGCAGCGTTGAGTTGGGATCTGGAAACACCATATATTTT.

This rearrangement joins TRBV12-3 or TRBV12-4 to TRBJ1-6; TRBD1 might be the D (5 bases). The CDR3 spans 15 residues. V dropped 3 bases and J dropped 7 bases, with 13 bases sitting between them. The CDR3 loop reads CASSFSGGFNSPLHF. CDR3 bases: TGTGCCAGCAGTTTCTCGGGGGGATTCAATTCACCCCTCCACTTT.

The chain couples TRBV20-1 to TRBJ1-1; 9 bases line up with TRBD1. This CDR3 region has 13 residues. CDR1 DFQATT and CDR2 SNEGSKA come from the germline V gene (reference sequence). Losses at the gene ends were 7 bases for V and 1 base for J; bases not matched to a gene: 4. This CDR3 is CSGAGQGNTEAFF. In DNA, the CDR3 is TGCAGTGGAGCGGGACAGGGGAACACTGAAGCTTTCTTT.

This chain joins TRBV12-3 or TRBV12-4 and TRBJ2-2, with TRBD2 matching 16 bases. V dropped 4 bases and J dropped 0; count of bases not matched to a gene: 8. The CDR3 totals 20 residues. The CDR3 protein is CASSSRGTSGRASNTGELFF. The DNA for the CDR3 is TGTGCCAGCAGTTCCAGGGGGACTAGCGGGAGGGCCTCGAACACCGGGGAGCTGTTTTTT.

The chain links TRBV3-1 to TRBJ2-1; D is possibly TRBD1 (8 bases). The V gene lost 3 bases and the J gene lost 13 bases, with 13 bases spanning the gap. This CDR3 is 12 amino acids long. CDR1 and CDR2 (germline): LGHDT, YNNKEL (reference sequence). In nucleotides, the CDR3 is TGTGCCAGCAGCCAGGGGGGGACAGGACAGTTCTTC. It yields the protein CASSQGGTGQFF.

The chain recombines TRBV7-9 with TRBJ1-4, with D maybe TRBD1 (5 bases). V was shortened by 3 bases and J by 7 bases, with 15 bases between the two germline ends. The germline V gene encodes CDR1 SEHNR and CDR2 FQNEAQ (reference sequence). This CDR3 contains 15 residues. Here the CDR3 DNA reads TGTGCCAGCAGCTTCGCCCGGCAGGGTGCTGAAAAACTGTTTTTT. This translates into CASSFARQGAEKLFF.

The chain combines TRBV3-1 with TRBJ2-3, with 7 bases lining up with TRBD2. V lost 4 bases to trimming and J lost 2 bases; unmatched junction nucleotides: 9. CDR3 size: 16 residues. Germline V lookup: CDR1 LGHDT, CDR2 YNNKEL (reference sequence). The CDR3, as DNA: TGTGCCAGCAGCCCCCCTCCAGCGGGAAACACAGATACGCAGTATTTT. The encoded protein is CASSPPPAGNTDTQYF.

This clonotype is a singleton in its sample. V and J are TRBV30 and TRBJ2-5; D unclear. The CDR3 is made up of 12 amino acids. Germline loops: CDR1 GTSNPN, CDR2 SVGIG (reference sequence). The V end was cut by 0 bases, the J end by 4 bases, with 6 bases between. This CDR3 reads CAWSVSPETQYF. The CDR3 DNA follows: TGTGCCTGGAGTGTATCCCCAGAGACCCAGTACTTC.

The chain is built from TRBV12-3 or TRBV12-4 and TRBJ2-2; 9 bases map to TRBD2. This CDR3 spans 15 amino acids. Losses at the gene ends were 2 bases for V and 5 bases for J; bases not matched to a gene: 3. The CDR3 loop is CASSLPSGETGELFF. The CDR3 DNA sequence: TGTGCCAGCAGTTTACCTAGCGGGGAGACCGGGGAGCTGTTTTTT.

The gene calls are TRBV9 and TRBJ2-2; no reliable D call. The CDR3 has 16 residues. Germline loops: CDR1 SGDLS, CDR2 YYNGEE. Trimming took 4 bases from V and 0 from J, leaving 13 bases between them. The CDR3 DNA reads TGTGCCAGCAGCCATCGAGCGACCGCGAACACCGGGGAGCTGTTTTTT. This sequence encodes CASSHRATANTGELFF.

This chain links TRBV12-3 or TRBV12-4 with TRBJ2-1, with TRBD2 identical over 10 bases. V trimming: 7 bases; J trimming: 9 bases; junction bases outside the gene matches: 6. There are 13 residues in the CDR3. CDR3 amino acids: CASKPAGGGEQFF. CDR3 bases: TGTGCCAGCAAACCAGCGGGAGGGGGTGAGCAGTTCTTC.

J is TRBJ2-1 and V is TRBV29-1; no reliable D call. Between the trimmed V and J ends, which lost 7 bases and 0 bases, there was a span of 13 bases. Germline lookup yields CDR1 SQVTM and CDR2 ANQGSEA. The CDR3 spans 14 residues. CDR3 DNA: TGCAGCGCCAGCCCACCTAGCTCCTACAATGAGCAGTTCTTC. This translates into CSASPPSSYNEQFF.

This clonotype has a handful of counts. This chain joins TRBV7-2 and TRBJ1-1; the D gene is possibly TRBD1 (6 bases). This CDR3 comprises 13 residues. Trimming took 6 bases from V and 5 from J, leaving 13 bases between them. Germline assignment: CDR1 SGHTA and CDR2 FQGNSA. CDR3 protein: CASSLVQGTEAFF. CDR3 nucleotides: TGTGCCAGCAGTTTGGTACAGGGAACTGAAGCTTTCTTT.

This clonotype was recorded a few times. This chain connects TRBV5-4 to TRBJ2-1; D is perhaps TRBD1 (5 bases). Trimming removed 0 bases from V and 1 base from J, with 8 bases in between. Germline CDR1 and CDR2: SGHNT and YYREEE (reference sequence). The CDR3 is 15 amino acids. The CDR3: CASSLGQGSYNEQFF. The CDR3 bases are TGTGCCAGCAGCTTGGGTCAGGGATCCTACAATGAGCAGTTCTTC. The whole variable domain, remainder taken from reference TRBV5-4 and TRBJ2-1, is ETGVTQSPTHLIKTRGQQVTLRCSSQSGHNTVSWYQQALGQGPQFIFQYYREEENGRGNFPPRFSGLQFPNYSSELNVNALELDDSALYLCASSLGQGSYNEQFFGPGTRLTVL.

The chain joins TRBV30 to TRBJ2-7; no clear D gene. The CDR3 extends over 13 amino acids. Germline lookup yields CDR1 GTSNPN and CDR2 SVGIG (reference sequence). V was trimmed by 7 bases and J by 2 bases, leaving 15 bases between them. This chain's CDR3 is CASRSGSAYEQYF. In nucleotides, the CDR3 is TGTGCCTCGCGGTCCGGTTCGGCCTACGAGCAGTACTTC. Full variable domain (rest looked up from reference TRBV30 and TRBJ2-7): SQTIHQWPATLVQPVGSPLSLECTVEGTSNPNLYWYRQAAGRGLQLLFYSVGIGQISSEVPQNLSASRPQDRQFILSSKKLLLSDSGFYLCASRSGSAYEQYFGPGTRLTVT.

The chain recombines TRBV15 with TRBJ2-1, with unresolved D. Between the trimmed V and J ends, which lost 0 bases and 9 bases, there was a span of 18 bases. The CDR3 length is 16 residues. Germline-derived CDR1 and CDR2 are LNHNV and YYDKDF (reference sequence). The CDR3 DNA sequence: TGTGCCACCAGCAGAGATCGGCTAAACCGCGGCGGTGAGCAGTTCTTC. Translated: CATSRDRLNRGGEQFF.

The V and J genes are TRBV5-4 and TRBJ2-1; D remains ambiguous. Trimming left V 0 bases short and J 5 bases short, with 6 bases between. Per the germline V gene, CDR1 is SGHNT and CDR2 is YYREEE (reference sequence). This CDR3 is built from 13 residues. The CDR3 region is CASSLGRNNEQFF. For the CDR3, the DNA is TGTGCCAGCAGCTTGGGTAGGAACAATGAGCAGTTCTTC.

Only one count was recorded for this clonotype. This sequence joins TRBV28 and TRBJ2-5; 7 bases agree with TRBD1. CDR1 MDHEN and CDR2 SYDVKM come from the germline V gene. The CDR3 spans 12 residues. Trimming removed 8 bases from V and 5 bases from J; junction bases left unmatched: 5. CDR3 protein: CASAPQGETQYF. The DNA for the CDR3 is TGTGCCAGCGCCCCACAGGGGGAGACCCAGTACTTC.